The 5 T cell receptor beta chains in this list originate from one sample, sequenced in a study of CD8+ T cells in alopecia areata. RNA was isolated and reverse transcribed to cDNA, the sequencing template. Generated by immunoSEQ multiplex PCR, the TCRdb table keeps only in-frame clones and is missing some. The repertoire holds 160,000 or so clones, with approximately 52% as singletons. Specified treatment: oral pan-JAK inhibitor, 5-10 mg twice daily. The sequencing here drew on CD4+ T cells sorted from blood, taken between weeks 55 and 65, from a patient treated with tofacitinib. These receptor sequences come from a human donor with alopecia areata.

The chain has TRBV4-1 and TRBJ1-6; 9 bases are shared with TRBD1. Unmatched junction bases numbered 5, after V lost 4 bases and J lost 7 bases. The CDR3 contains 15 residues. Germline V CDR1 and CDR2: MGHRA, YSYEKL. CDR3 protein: CASSPRDRENSPLHF. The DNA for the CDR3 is TGCGCCAGCAGCCCCCGGGACAGGGAAAATTCACCCCTCCACTTT.

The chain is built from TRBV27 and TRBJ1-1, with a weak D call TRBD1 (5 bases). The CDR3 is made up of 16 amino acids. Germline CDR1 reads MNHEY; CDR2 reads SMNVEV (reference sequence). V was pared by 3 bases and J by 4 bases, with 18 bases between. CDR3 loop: CASSLLSGMGGTEAFF. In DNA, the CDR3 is TGTGCCAGCAGTTTGCTGTCAGGGATGGGGGGCACTGAAGCTTTCTTT.

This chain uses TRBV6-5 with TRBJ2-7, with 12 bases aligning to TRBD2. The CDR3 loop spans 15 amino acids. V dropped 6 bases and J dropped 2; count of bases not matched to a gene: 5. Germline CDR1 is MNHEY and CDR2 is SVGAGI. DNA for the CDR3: TGTGCCAGCAGCTATCTAGCGGGGGGGACCTACGAGCAGTACTTC. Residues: CASSYLAGGTYEQYF.

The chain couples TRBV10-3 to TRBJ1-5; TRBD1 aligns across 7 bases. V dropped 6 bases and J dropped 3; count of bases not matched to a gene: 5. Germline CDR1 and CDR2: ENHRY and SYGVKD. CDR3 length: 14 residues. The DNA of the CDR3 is TGTGCCATCAGCCCTGGACAGGTCAATCAGCCCCAGCATTTT. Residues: CAISPGQVNQPQHF.

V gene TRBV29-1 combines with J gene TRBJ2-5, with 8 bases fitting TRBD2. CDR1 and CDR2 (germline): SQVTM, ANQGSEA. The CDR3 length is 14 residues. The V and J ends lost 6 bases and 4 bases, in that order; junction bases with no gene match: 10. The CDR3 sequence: CSVYGTRDRETQYF. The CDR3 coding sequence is TGCAGCGTGTACGGGACTAGGGACCGAGAGACCCAGTACTTC.